This entry describes one T cell receptor beta chain. What it binds is not known. CDR3 size: 15 residues. V was clipped by 0 bases and J by 0 bases, with 8 bases between them. CDR1 LGHNA and CDR2 YSLEER come from the germline V gene. PCR employed 60 Vbeta and 13 Jbeta primers. The protocol was immunoSEQ multiplex PCR, while the TCRdb copy is restricted to in-frame clones and leaves out a portion. The table includes 150,000 to 200,000 clones, roughly four fifths detected once. These data are taken from a study of cytomegalovirus exposure and HLA in healthy donors. Study results and caveats: The study put 150 to 200 TCR beta chains on its list as cytomegalovirus-associated.

V and J are TRBV4-3 and TRBJ2-5; D not certain. Sequenced material: PBMCs. The sequence derives from a man aged 35-49 years in good health and CMV-seropositive. CDR3 DNA sequence: TGCGCCAGCAGCCAAGAATTGTTTAACCAAGAGACCCAGTACTTC. This gives the protein CASSQELFNQETQYF.